This T cell receptor (beta chain) is drawn from a study of T cell responses to AZD1222 COVID-19 vaccine. On the study more broadly: Pooled in the analysis were second doses at about 4 or about 12 weeks. Study-wide findings and caveats: Only five or six individuals given AZD1222 were seropositive at baseline. After the peak T cell response, and only then, were repertoires sampled. Donors skewed white British and female; clonal diversity was possibly underestimated.

Trimming removed 4 bases from V and 4 bases from J; junction bases left unmatched: 10. This CDR3 contains 17 residues. Germline V gives CDR1 MGHRA, CDR2 YSYEKL. Of note for this clone: Its target is unknown.

Only in-frame clones appear in the TCRdb table, and some are missing; sequencing was by immunoSEQ multiplex PCR. The sample includes 150,000 or so clones, about 92% of them seen just once. The starting material was peripheral blood, obtained on day 0 of AZD1222 vaccination. The sequence derives from an adult in good health. This chain connects TRBV4-1 to TRBJ2-3, with TRBD2 matching 11 bases. The CDR3 is CASSPWPSGGRSDTQYF. For the CDR3, the DNA is TGCGCCAGCAGCCCCTGGCCTAGCGGGGGGAGATCAGATACGCAGTATTTT.